This entry describes one T cell receptor beta chain. Germline CDR1 is KGHSH and CDR2 is LQKENI. Trimming at V came to 3 bases and at J to 5 bases, leaving 7 bases not matched to a gene. The CDR3 loop spans 16 amino acids. These data are taken from a study of blood T cell repertoires in COVID-19. In the authors' workflow: Reference gene primer amplification gave nucleated cell count estimates. Method: immunoSEQ multiplex PCR; TCRdb's copy keeps in-frame clones and lacks some. That table furnishes V, J and clone size, whereas the DNA furnished D and trimming. Here the sample spans some 200,000 clones, roughly 90% being singletons.

The chain is built from TRBV18 and TRBJ1-5; 10 positions agree with TRBD1. The source of this sequence is a woman in her 30s who had recovered from COVID-19. The sequencing sample was made of PBMCs or T cells enriched from blood (not recorded which). The CDR3 loop reads CASSPPGGQGYQPQHF. As DNA, the CDR3 is TGTGCCAGCTCACCTCCAGGGGGACAGGGGTATCAGCCCCAGCATTTT.